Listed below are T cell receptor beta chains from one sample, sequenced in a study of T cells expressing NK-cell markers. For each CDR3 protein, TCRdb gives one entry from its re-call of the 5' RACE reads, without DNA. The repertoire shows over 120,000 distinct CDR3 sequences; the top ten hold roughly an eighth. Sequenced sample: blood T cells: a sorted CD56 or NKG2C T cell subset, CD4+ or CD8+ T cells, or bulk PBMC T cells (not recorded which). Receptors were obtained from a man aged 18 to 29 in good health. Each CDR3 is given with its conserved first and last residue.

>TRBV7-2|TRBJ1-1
CASSLANRGGTEAFF
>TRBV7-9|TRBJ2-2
CASSFQAAGELFF
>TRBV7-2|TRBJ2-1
CASSLYSDVYEQFF
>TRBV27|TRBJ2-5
CASSLSLTPTQETQYF
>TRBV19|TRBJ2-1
CASSMGGRGNEQFF
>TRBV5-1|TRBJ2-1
CASSLEVAGQNEQFF
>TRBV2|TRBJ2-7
CASSITQEQYF
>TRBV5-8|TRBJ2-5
CASSGQGAWETQYF
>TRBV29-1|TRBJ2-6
CSVASGSPNSGANVLTF
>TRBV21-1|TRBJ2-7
CASLSDMTSTYEQYF
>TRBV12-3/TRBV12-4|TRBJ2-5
CASTPERVGTQYF
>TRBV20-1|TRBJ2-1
CSAKRADRGTYNEQFF
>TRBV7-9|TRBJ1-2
CASSATQGTATLDYTF
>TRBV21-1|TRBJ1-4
CASSKRSQATNEKLFF
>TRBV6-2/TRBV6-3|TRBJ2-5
CASSPSGDSPKETQYF
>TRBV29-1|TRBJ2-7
CSVEGIAYEQYF
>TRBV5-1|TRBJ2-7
CASSLVALAGYEQYF
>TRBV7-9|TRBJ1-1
CASSLSSTESHEAFF
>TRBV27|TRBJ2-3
CASSRGGGIDTQYF
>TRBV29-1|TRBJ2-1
CSVEPEEGPRYNEQFF
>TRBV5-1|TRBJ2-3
CASSFGRAGTGITDTQYF
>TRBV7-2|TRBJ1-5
CASSLDPGQPQHF
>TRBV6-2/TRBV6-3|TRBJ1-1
CASSAPNRVATEAFF
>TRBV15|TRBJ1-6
CATSPYARDTKSPLHF
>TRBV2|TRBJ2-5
CASSDPGGQETQYF
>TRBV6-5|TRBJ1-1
CASSWVRGGNTEAFF
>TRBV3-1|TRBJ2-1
CASSQSGAYNEQFF
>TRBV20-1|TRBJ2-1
CSARGVLSSYNEQFF
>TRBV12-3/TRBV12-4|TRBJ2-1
CASSLNWAYNEQFF
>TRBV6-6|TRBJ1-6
CASSYSLWGPLHF
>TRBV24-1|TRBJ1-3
CATSDGTVGNTIYF
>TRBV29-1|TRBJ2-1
CSVEGVAGSLYNEQFF
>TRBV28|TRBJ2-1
CASSLNLGGPSYNEQFF
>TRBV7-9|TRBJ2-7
CASSRGGGLPEQYF
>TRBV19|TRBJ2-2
CASSIFYSGGPTGELFF
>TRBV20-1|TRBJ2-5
CSARDLAGGGEETQYF
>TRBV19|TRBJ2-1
CASSPAATPSYNEQFF
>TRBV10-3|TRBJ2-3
CAISDEGDTQYF
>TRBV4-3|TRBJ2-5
CASSQNSGGQETQYF
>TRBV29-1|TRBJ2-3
CSVERRVAGGRTDTQYF
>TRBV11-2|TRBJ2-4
CASSLRGGNIQYF
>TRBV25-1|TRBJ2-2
CASRDKSNTGELFF
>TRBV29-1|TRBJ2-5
CSVEGEVLAGVGETQYF
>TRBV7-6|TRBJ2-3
CASSAWGGEWGTDTQYF
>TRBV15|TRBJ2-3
CATSRPTPTGRNTQYF
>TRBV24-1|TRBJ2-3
CATSDLGTGPPSSDTQYF
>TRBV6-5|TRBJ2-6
CASSHISGTENSGANVLTF
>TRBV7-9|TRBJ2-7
CASSLGYDSYEQYF
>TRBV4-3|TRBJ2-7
CASSATDRGRWDEQYF
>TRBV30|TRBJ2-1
CAWQGRHNNEQFF
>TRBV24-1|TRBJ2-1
CATRGSDTIEQFF